These 5 T cell receptor beta chains share one sample of origin, sequenced in a study of cytomegalovirus exposure and HLA in healthy donors. The PCR employed 60 Vbeta primers together with 13 Jbeta primers. The method was immunoSEQ multiplex PCR; TCRdb's version includes in-frame clones alone and lacks a portion of them. The sample contains under 150,000 clones, 75% to 80% of which appear only once. The sample consisted of PBMCs. The receptors here all came from a woman aged 40 to 50 in good health and CMV-seropositive.

The chain uses TRBV21-1 and TRBJ2-1; TRBD2, the table's D call, lacks a check against the DNA. TRBV21-1 has pseudogene status. This CDR3 region has 17 residues. Here the CDR3 DNA reads TGTGCCAGCAGCAAAGCTGGCGGGATATTCCCTGTATGTGAGCAGTTCTTC. This gives the protein CASSKAGGIFPVCEQFF.

The chain employs TRBV6-1 and TRBJ1-1; D is perhaps TRBD1 (5 bases). Germline CDR1 is MNHNS and CDR2 is SASEGT. Trimming removed 4 bases at V and 1 base at J, with 10 bases between. This CDR3 region has 14 residues. Written as DNA, the CDR3 is TGTGCCAGCAGTGGCGGGGGGTCGAACACTGAAGCTTTCTTT. Translated: CASSGGGSNTEAFF.

V and J are TRBV7-3 and TRBJ2-1; D might be TRBD2 (5 bases). From germline, CDR1 is SGHTA and CDR2 FQGTGA. This CDR3 is built from 16 residues. V lost 5 bases and J 7 bases, leaving 21 bases between the germline ends. Here the CDR3 reads CASSPAGGLAGNEQFF. The CDR3 DNA reads as TGTGCCAGCAGCCCCGCGGGTGGGCTAGCTGGGAATGAGCAGTTCTTC.

V gene TRBV18 combines with J gene TRBJ1-2; no reliable D call. The germline V gene has CDR1 KGHSH and CDR2 LQKENI. The CDR3 is made up of 15 amino acids. Trimming pared 6 bases from V and 1 base from J, leaving 15 bases between. The CDR3 DNA is TGTGCCAGCTCCCCAAACTCCGACATTAACTATGGCTACACCTTC. Translated, it gives CASSPNSDINYGYTF.

This clone was counted only a few times. V is TRBV5-1 and J is TRBJ1-1; D is ambiguous. V was clipped by 1 base and J by 7 bases, with 11 bases between them. This CDR3 has 13 residues. The V gene's germline CDR1 is SGHRS and CDR2 YFSETQ. CDR3 amino acids: CASSLWTGSEAFF. The CDR3 DNA follows: TGCGCCAGCAGCTTGTGGACGGGGAGTGAAGCTTTCTTT.